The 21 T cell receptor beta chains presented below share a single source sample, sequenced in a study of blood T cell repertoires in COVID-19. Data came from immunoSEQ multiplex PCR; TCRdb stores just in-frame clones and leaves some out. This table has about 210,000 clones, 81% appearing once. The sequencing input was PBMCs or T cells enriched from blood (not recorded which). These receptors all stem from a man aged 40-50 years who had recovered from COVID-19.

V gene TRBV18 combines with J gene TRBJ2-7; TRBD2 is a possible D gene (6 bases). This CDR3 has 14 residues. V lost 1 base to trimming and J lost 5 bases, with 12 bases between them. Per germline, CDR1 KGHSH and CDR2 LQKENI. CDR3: CASSPLGGSDEQYF. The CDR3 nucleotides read TGTGCCAGCTCACCACTGGGGGGTAGCGACGAGCAGTACTTC.

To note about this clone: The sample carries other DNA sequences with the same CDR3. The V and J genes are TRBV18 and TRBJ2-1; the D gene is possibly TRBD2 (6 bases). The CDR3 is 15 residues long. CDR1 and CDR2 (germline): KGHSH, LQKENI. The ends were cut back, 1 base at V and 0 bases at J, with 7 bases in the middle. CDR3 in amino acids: CASSPLGSSYNEQFF. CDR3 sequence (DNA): TGTGCCAGCTCACCACTCGGGAGCTCCTACAATGAGCAGTTCTTC.

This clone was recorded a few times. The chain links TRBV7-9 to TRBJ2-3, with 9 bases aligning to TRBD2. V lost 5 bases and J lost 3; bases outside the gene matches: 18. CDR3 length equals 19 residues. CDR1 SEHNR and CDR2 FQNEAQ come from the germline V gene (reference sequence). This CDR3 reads CASSPRARREGPKTDTQYF. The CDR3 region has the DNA TGTGCCAGCAGCCCACGCGCCCGGCGGGAGGGCCCTAAGACAGATACGCAGTATTTT.

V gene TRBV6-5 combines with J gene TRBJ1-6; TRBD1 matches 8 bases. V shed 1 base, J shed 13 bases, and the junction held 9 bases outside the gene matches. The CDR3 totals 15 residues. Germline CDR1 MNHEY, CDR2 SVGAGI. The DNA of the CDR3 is TGTGCCAGCAGTTACTGGACAGGGTTTATTTCTCCCCTCCACTTT. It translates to CASSYWTGFISPLHF.

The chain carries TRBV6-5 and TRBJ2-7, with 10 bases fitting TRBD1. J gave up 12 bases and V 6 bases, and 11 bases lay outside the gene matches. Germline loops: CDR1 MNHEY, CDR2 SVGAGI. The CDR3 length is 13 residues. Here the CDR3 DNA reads TGTGCCAGCAGAATTGGGACAGGGGACGTTTCGTACTTC. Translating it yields CASRIGTGDVSYF.

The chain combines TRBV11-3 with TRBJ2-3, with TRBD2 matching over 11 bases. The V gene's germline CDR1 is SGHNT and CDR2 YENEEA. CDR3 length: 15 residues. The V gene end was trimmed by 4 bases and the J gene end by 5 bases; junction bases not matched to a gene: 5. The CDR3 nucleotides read TGTGCCAGCAGCTCCACTAGCGGGAGTTTAGATACGCAGTATTTT. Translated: CASSSTSGSLDTQYF. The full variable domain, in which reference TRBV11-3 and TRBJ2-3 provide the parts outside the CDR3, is EAGVVQSPRYKIIEKKQPVAFWCNPISGHNTLYWYLQNLGQGPELLIRYENEEAVDDSQLPKDRFSAERLKGVDSTLKIQPAELGDSAVYLCASSSTSGSLDTQYFGPGTRLTVL.

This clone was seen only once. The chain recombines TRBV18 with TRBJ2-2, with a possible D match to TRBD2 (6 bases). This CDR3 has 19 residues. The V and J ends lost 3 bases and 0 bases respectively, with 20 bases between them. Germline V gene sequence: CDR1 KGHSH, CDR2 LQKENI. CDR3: CASSPSIPGTLANTGELFF. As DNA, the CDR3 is TGTGCCAGCTCACCTAGCATACCCGGGACTCTCGCGAACACCGGGGAGCTGTTTTTT.

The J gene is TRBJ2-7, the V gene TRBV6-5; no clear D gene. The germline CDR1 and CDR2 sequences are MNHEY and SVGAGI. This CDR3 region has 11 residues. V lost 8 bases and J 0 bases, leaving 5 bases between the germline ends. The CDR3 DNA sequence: TGTGCCAGCTTTAGCTCCTACGAGCAGTACTTC. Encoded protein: CASFSSYEQYF.

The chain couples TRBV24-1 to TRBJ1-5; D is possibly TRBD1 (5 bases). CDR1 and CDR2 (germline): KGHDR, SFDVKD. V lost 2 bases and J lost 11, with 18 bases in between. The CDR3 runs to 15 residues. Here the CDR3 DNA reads TGTGCCACCAGTGATTCGAGACGGGGGGGGTCAGCCCAGCATTTT. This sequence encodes CATSDSRRGGSAQHF.

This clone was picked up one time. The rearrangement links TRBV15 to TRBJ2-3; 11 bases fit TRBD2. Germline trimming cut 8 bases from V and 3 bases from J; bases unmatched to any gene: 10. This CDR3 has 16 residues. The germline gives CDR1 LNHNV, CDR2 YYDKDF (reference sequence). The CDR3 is CATSVISGRATDTQYF. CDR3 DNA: TGTGCCACCTCCGTTATTAGCGGGAGGGCAACAGATACGCAGTATTTT.

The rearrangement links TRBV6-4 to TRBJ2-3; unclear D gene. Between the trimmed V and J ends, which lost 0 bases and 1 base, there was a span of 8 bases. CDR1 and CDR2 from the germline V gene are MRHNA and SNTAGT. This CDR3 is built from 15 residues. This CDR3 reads CASSDSALRTDTQYF. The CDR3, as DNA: TGTGCCAGCAGTGACTCGGCTCTCCGCACAGATACGCAGTATTTT.

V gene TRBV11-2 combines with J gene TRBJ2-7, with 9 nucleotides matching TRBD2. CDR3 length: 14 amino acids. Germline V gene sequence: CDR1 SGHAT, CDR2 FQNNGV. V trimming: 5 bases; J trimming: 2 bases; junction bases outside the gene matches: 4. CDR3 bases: TGTGCCAGCAGCACCAGCGGGGGGACCTACGAGCAGTACTTC. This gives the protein CASSTSGGTYEQYF.

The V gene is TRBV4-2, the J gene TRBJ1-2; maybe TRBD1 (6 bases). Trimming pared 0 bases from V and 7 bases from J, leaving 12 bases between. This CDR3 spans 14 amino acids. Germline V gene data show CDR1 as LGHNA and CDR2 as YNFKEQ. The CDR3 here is CASSQEQGRGGYTF. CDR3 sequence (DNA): TGTGCCAGCAGCCAAGAGCAGGGCAGGGGTGGCTACACCTTC.

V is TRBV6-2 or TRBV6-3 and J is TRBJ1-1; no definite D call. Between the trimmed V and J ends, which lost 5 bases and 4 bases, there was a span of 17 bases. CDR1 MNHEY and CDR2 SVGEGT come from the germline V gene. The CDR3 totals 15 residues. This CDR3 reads CASSMRPRVVTEAFF. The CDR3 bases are TGTGCCAGCAGTATGAGGCCGAGGGTGGTCACTGAAGCTTTCTTT.

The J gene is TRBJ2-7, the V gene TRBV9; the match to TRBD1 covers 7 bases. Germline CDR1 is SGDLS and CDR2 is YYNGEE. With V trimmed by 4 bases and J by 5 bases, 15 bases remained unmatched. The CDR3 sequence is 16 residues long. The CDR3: CASSPTHRQGRDEQYF. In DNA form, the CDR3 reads TGTGCCAGCAGCCCTACGCATCGACAGGGAAGGGACGAGCAGTACTTC.

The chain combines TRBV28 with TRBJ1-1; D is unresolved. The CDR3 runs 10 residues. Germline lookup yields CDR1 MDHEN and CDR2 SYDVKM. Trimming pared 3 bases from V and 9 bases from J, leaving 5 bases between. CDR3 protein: CASSFGKAFF. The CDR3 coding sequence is TGTGCCAGCAGTTTCGGGAAAGCTTTCTTT.

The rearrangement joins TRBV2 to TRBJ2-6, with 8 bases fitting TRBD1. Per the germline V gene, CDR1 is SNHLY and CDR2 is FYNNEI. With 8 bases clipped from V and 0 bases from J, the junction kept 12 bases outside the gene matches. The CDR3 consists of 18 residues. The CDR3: CASPTGQGIGSGANVLTF. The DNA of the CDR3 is TGTGCCAGCCCTACCGGACAGGGTATAGGCTCTGGGGCCAACGTCCTGACTTTC.

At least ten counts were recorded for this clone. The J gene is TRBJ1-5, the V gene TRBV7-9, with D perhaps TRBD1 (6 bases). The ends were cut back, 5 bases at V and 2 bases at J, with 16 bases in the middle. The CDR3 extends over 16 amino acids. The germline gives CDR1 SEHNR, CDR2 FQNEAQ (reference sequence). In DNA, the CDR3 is TGTGCCAGCAGCCCCGTGGGGGCGGAGGGCAATCAGCCCCAGCATTTT. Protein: CASSPVGAEGNQPQHF.

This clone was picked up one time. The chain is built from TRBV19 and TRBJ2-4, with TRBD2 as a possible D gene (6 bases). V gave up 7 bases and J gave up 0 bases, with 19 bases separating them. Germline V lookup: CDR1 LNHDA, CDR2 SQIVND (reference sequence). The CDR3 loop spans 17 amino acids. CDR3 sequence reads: CASTKGSGEIAKNIQYF. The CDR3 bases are TGTGCCAGTACTAAGGGGTCGGGGGAAATAGCCAAAAACATTCAGTACTTC.

CDR3 residues: CAIEQRTGSQPQHF. Written as DNA, the CDR3 is TGTGCCATAGAACAAAGGACAGGGAGTCAGCCCCAGCATTTT. The chain couples TRBV6-5 to TRBJ1-5; 8 bases fit TRBD1. Unmatched junction bases numbered 11, after V lost 10 bases and J lost 6 bases. This CDR3 comprises 14 residues. Looked up from germline, CDR1 is MNHEY and CDR2 is SVGAGI.

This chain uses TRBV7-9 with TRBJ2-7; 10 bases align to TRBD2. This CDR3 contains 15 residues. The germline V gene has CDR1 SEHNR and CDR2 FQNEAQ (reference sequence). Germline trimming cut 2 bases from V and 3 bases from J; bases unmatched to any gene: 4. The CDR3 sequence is CASSLQAGGDYEQYF. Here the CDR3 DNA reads TGTGCCAGCAGCTTACAAGCGGGAGGGGACTACGAGCAGTACTTC.